A selection of T cell receptor beta chains follows, all from one sample in a study of blood T cell repertoires in COVID-19. Measured with immunoSEQ multiplex PCR; TCRdb has only the in-frame clones, and not every one. Here the sample spans approximately 150,000 clones, 82% being singletons. The material sequenced was PBMCs or T cells enriched from blood (not recorded which). These receptors were obtained from a man in his 60s who had recovered from COVID-19. The CDR3 runs from the conserved cysteine through the conserved F or W. Each record gives: clone size, J gene, D gene, V gene, CDR3 DNA, CDR3 protein. The D gene is left open where the match is weak. Rows give clone size only sometimes, using once, few, many, or a class for an expanded clone.

clone size: -
J gene: TRBJ2-7
D gene: TRBD1
V gene: TRBV25-1
CDR3 DNA: TGTGCCAGCAGTGTTACGCCTACAGGGGCCTACGAGCAGTACTTC
CDR3 protein: CASSVTPTGAYEQYF

clone size: -
J gene: TRBJ2-3
D gene: TRBD1
V gene: TRBV5-1
CDR3 DNA: TGCGCCAGCAGCCCGCCGGGACAGGGGGCAGATACGCAGTATTTT
CDR3 protein: CASSPPGQGADTQYF

clone size: -
J gene: TRBJ2-7
D gene: TRBD1
V gene: TRBV5-6
CDR3 DNA: TGTGCCAGCAGCGACGGGACAGCTCGAACCGAGCAGTACTTC
CDR3 protein: CASSDGTARTEQYF

clone size: -
J gene: TRBJ2-7
D gene: TRBD2
V gene: TRBV14
CDR3 DNA: TGTGCCAGCAGCCAAGTGGCCGGGGGGGGTACCGAGCAGTACTTC
CDR3 protein: CASSQVAGGGTEQYF

clone size: -
J gene: TRBJ1-1
D gene: -
V gene: TRBV30
CDR3 DNA: TGTGCCTGGAGTGTACAGATCCTCACTGAAGCTTTCTTT
CDR3 protein: CAWSVQILTEAFF

clone size: -
J gene: TRBJ1-4
D gene: -
V gene: TRBV7-2
CDR3 DNA: TGTGCCAGCAGCCCGGCGGGAAGGCATGAAAAACTGTTTTTT
CDR3 protein: CASSPAGRHEKLFF

clone size: once
J gene: TRBJ1-5
D gene: TRBD1
V gene: TRBV18
CDR3 DNA: TGTGCCAGCTCACCAGGGACAGGTAGCAATCAGCCCCAGCATTTT
CDR3 protein: CASSPGTGSNQPQHF

clone size: -
J gene: TRBJ2-5
D gene: -
V gene: TRBV7-6
CDR3 DNA: TGTGCCAGCAGCTTACTTCCGGGTGTGGAGACCCAGTACTTC
CDR3 protein: CASSLLPGVETQYF

clone size: -
J gene: TRBJ1-4
D gene: -
V gene: TRBV3-1/TRBV3-2
CDR3 DNA: TGTGCCAGCAGCCAAGATCGAACAGGAATAAATGAAAAACTGTTTTTT
CDR3 protein: CASSQDRTGINEKLFF

clone size: -
J gene: TRBJ1-1
D gene: TRBD1
V gene: TRBV29-1
CDR3 DNA: TGCAGCGGTATGACAGGGGCGGGCACTGAAGCTTTCTTT
CDR3 protein: CSGMTGAGTEAFF

clone size: -
J gene: TRBJ1-3
D gene: -
V gene: TRBV5-1
CDR3 DNA: TGCGCCAGCAGCCCGATCGGGACTGCTGGAAACACCATATATTTT
CDR3 protein: CASSPIGTAGNTIYF

clone size: -
J gene: TRBJ2-1
D gene: TRBD2
V gene: TRBV7-8
CDR3 DNA: TGTGCCAGCAGCTTAACGGGAGGGGTTAGCAATGAGCAGTTCTTC
CDR3 protein: CASSLTGGVSNEQFF

clone size: -
J gene: TRBJ2-1
D gene: TRBD2
V gene: TRBV11-1
CDR3 DNA: TGTGCCAGCAGCACGGGACTAGCGGGGGGGCGTGAGCAGTTCTTC
CDR3 protein: CASSTGLAGGREQFF

clone size: -
J gene: TRBJ2-7
D gene: -
V gene: TRBV7-6
CDR3 DNA: TGTGCCAGCAGCTTAATGGGGACACATTCGTCGGGTTACGAGCAGTACTTC
CDR3 protein: CASSLMGTHSSGYEQYF

clone size: -
J gene: TRBJ2-7
D gene: TRBD2
V gene: TRBV29-1
CDR3 DNA: TGCAGCGTTGAACGGGCGGGAGGGCCCTACGAGCAGTACTTC
CDR3 protein: CSVERAGGPYEQYF

clone size: -
J gene: TRBJ1-1
D gene: -
V gene: TRBV10-3
CDR3 DNA: TGTGCCATCAGTGAGTGGCAGGGTAACACTGAAGCTTTCTTT
CDR3 protein: CAISEWQGNTEAFF

clone size: -
J gene: TRBJ2-7
D gene: -
V gene: TRBV28
CDR3 DNA: TGTGCCAGCAGTCCCGCCCAGCGGGTAACCTACGAGCAGTACTTC
CDR3 protein: CASSPAQRVTYEQYF

clone size: -
J gene: TRBJ2-3
D gene: -
V gene: TRBV18
CDR3 DNA: TGTGCCAGCTCACCGGGTCTAGTGGATACGCAGTATTTT
CDR3 protein: CASSPGLVDTQYF

clone size: -
J gene: TRBJ1-2
D gene: TRBD1
V gene: TRBV28
CDR3 DNA: TGTGCCAGCAGTTTACCCAGGGGGCGCGGAGGCTACACCTTC
CDR3 protein: CASSLPRGRGGYTF

clone size: -
J gene: TRBJ2-7
D gene: TRBD1
V gene: TRBV19
CDR3 DNA: TGTGCCAGTAGTCTAGGGACAGGGTTTTTCGACGAGCAGTACTTC
CDR3 protein: CASSLGTGFFDEQYF

clone size: few
J gene: TRBJ2-7
D gene: -
V gene: TRBV6-9
CDR3 DNA: -
CDR3 protein: CASRIGQGRACSTSSTSGRAPGYF

clone size: -
J gene: TRBJ2-4
D gene: -
V gene: TRBV19
CDR3 DNA: TGTGCCAGTAGTATCGCAGATAGCGCAGGCATTCAGTACTTC
CDR3 protein: CASSIADSAGIQYF

clone size: few
J gene: TRBJ2-5
D gene: -
V gene: TRBV5-8
CDR3 DNA: TGTGCCAGCAGCTTGAGGGGGGGCGGAGAGACCCAGTACTTC
CDR3 protein: CASSLRGGGETQYF

clone size: few
J gene: TRBJ2-5
D gene: TRBD1
V gene: TRBV23-1
CDR3 DNA: TGCGCCAGCAGTCAATCGGCAGGGGGCGAGGAGACCCAGTACTTC
CDR3 protein: CASSQSAGGEETQYF

clone size: -
J gene: TRBJ1-2
D gene: TRBD1
V gene: TRBV25-1
CDR3 DNA: TGTGCCACTAACCCCCAGGGGGACTATGGCTACACCTTC
CDR3 protein: CATNPQGDYGYTF

clone size: -
J gene: TRBJ1-1
D gene: TRBD1
V gene: TRBV28
CDR3 DNA: TGTGCCAGCAGTTCCACAGGGGGTCGGGCTGAAGCTTTCTTT
CDR3 protein: CASSSTGGRAEAFF

clone size: -
J gene: TRBJ2-3
D gene: TRBD2
V gene: TRBV6-4
CDR3 DNA: TGTGCCAGCAGTGACTCCGGGGGGGGCCCAGATACGCAGTATTTT
CDR3 protein: CASSDSGGGPDTQYF

clone size: -
J gene: TRBJ2-2
D gene: TRBD2
V gene: TRBV24-1
CDR3 DNA: TGTGCCACCAGTGACGGACTAGCGGGAGTATTCGCCGGGGAGCTGTTTTTT
CDR3 protein: CATSDGLAGVFAGELFF

clone size: -
J gene: TRBJ2-1
D gene: -
V gene: TRBV15
CDR3 DNA: TGTGCCACCAGTATCGGCGGGACCTTATACAATGAGCAGTTCTTC
CDR3 protein: CATSIGGTLYNEQFF

clone size: -
J gene: TRBJ2-2
D gene: TRBD2
V gene: TRBV5-1
CDR3 DNA: TGCGCCAGCAGGGGACTAGCGGATTCCACCGGGGAGCTGTTTTTT
CDR3 protein: CASRGLADSTGELFF

clone size: few
J gene: TRBJ2-2
D gene: -
V gene: TRBV6-1
CDR3 DNA: TGTGCCAGCAGTGAGTTCCAGAACACCGGGGAGCTGTTTTTT
CDR3 protein: CASSEFQNTGELFF

clone size: -
J gene: TRBJ2-7
D gene: TRBD1
V gene: TRBV5-4
CDR3 DNA: TGTGCCAGCAGCACCTTAACAGACAGGGGCGAGCAGTACTTC
CDR3 protein: CASSTLTDRGEQYF

clone size: -
J gene: TRBJ2-1
D gene: -
V gene: TRBV3-1/TRBV3-2
CDR3 DNA: TGTGCCAGCAGCCAAGGTGGAGGGGCCAATGAGCAGTTCTTC
CDR3 protein: CASSQGGGANEQFF

clone size: -
J gene: TRBJ1-3
D gene: TRBD1
V gene: TRBV9
CDR3 DNA: TGTGCCAGCAGCAACCAGACAGGGGGGACCATATATTTT
CDR3 protein: CASSNQTGGTIYF

clone size: -
J gene: TRBJ2-1
D gene: TRBD2
V gene: TRBV9
CDR3 DNA: TGTGCCAGCAGCGTAGGAGCGGGAGGGCCTTTACTCCAGGATGAGCAGTTCTTC
CDR3 protein: CASSVGAGGPLLQDEQFF

clone size: once
J gene: TRBJ1-1
D gene: -
V gene: TRBV4-2
CDR3 DNA: TGTGCCAGCAGCGGATATAGACAAACTGAAGCTTTCTTT
CDR3 protein: CASSGYRQTEAFF

clone size: -
J gene: TRBJ2-3
D gene: -
V gene: TRBV11-3
CDR3 DNA: TGTGCCAGCAGCTCCCCGCGGCGGTCAGATACGCAGTATTTT
CDR3 protein: CASSSPRRSDTQYF

clone size: once
J gene: TRBJ2-3
D gene: -
V gene: TRBV19
CDR3 DNA: TGTGCCAGTAGCCCCTCCACAGCGGTGAACACAGATACGCAGTATTTT
CDR3 protein: CASSPSTAVNTDTQYF

clone size: -
J gene: TRBJ1-5
D gene: -
V gene: TRBV30
CDR3 DNA: TGTGCCTGGAGTGTACAGCGGGATCAGCCCCAGCATTTT
CDR3 protein: CAWSVQRDQPQHF

clone size: -
J gene: TRBJ1-2
D gene: -
V gene: TRBV24-1
CDR3 DNA: TGTGCCACCAGTGAGGACATGAACTATGGCTACACCTTC
CDR3 protein: CATSEDMNYGYTF

clone size: -
J gene: TRBJ2-7
D gene: TRBD1
V gene: TRBV7-2
CDR3 DNA: TGTGCCAGCAGCTTAGTCGCCACCGCAGGGGGCAGCTACGAGCAGTACTTC
CDR3 protein: CASSLVATAGGSYEQYF

clone size: once
J gene: TRBJ2-5
D gene: TRBD1
V gene: TRBV11-3
CDR3 DNA: TGTGCCAGCAGCCTCGGGACAGGGGGCGATTGGGAGACCCAGTACTTC
CDR3 protein: CASSLGTGGDWETQYF

clone size: -
J gene: TRBJ1-5
D gene: -
V gene: TRBV5-1
CDR3 DNA: TGCGCCAGCAGCACGGGCGGGGGGAAGCCCCAGCATTTT
CDR3 protein: CASSTGGGKPQHF

clone size: -
J gene: TRBJ1-6
D gene: -
V gene: TRBV14
CDR3 DNA: TGTGCCAGCAGCCAAGCGAGGGCAAACTATAATTCACCCCTCCACTTT
CDR3 protein: CASSQARANYNSPLHF

clone size: -
J gene: TRBJ1-3
D gene: -
V gene: TRBV5-1
CDR3 DNA: TGCGCCAGCAGCTTGGCCGGGGGTACTGGAAACACCATATATTTT
CDR3 protein: CASSLAGGTGNTIYF

clone size: -
J gene: TRBJ1-2
D gene: -
V gene: TRBV28
CDR3 DNA: TGTGCCAGCAGTCTATCCCTAGGGACAATCTATGGCTACACCTTC
CDR3 protein: CASSLSLGTIYGYTF

clone size: -
J gene: TRBJ1-1
D gene: -
V gene: TRBV6-5
CDR3 DNA: TGTGCCAGCAGATTCAGGGTTTCAGGGACTGAAGCTTTCTTT
CDR3 protein: CASRFRVSGTEAFF

clone size: few
J gene: TRBJ1-1
D gene: TRBD1
V gene: TRBV6-5
CDR3 DNA: TGTGCCAGCACCAAGCGACAGGGCCTGCCTGAAGCTTTCTTT
CDR3 protein: CASTKRQGLPEAFF

clone size: -
J gene: TRBJ2-4
D gene: -
V gene: TRBV5-4
CDR3 DNA: TGTGCCAGCAGTCCGAGCGGGCTAGCCAAAAACATTCAGTACTTC
CDR3 protein: CASSPSGLAKNIQYF

clone size: -
J gene: TRBJ1-2
D gene: -
V gene: TRBV14
CDR3 DNA: TGTGCCAGCAGCCAAGATAGTCGGTTCCATGGCTACACCTTC
CDR3 protein: CASSQDSRFHGYTF

clone size: -
J gene: TRBJ2-7
D gene: TRBD1
V gene: TRBV5-1
CDR3 DNA: TGCGCCAGCACCTTACAGGGGGCGGGTTCCTACGAGCAGTACTTC
CDR3 protein: CASTLQGAGSYEQYF

clone size: -
J gene: TRBJ2-7
D gene: -
V gene: TRBV6-1
CDR3 DNA: TGTGCCAGCAGTGAAGCGCGGTGGAGGGGATCCTACGAGCAGTACTTC
CDR3 protein: CASSEARWRGSYEQYF

clone size: -
J gene: TRBJ2-1
D gene: -
V gene: TRBV6-6
CDR3 DNA: TGTGCCAGCAGTACAAAGATTGCTGAGCAGTTCTTC
CDR3 protein: CASSTKIAEQFF

clone size: -
J gene: TRBJ1-2
D gene: TRBD1
V gene: TRBV28
CDR3 DNA: TGTGCCAGCTACAACAGACCCGGGACAGGGATTGGCTACACCTTC
CDR3 protein: CASYNRPGTGIGYTF